This passage covers 13 T cell receptor beta chains from one sample sequenced in a study of shared clonotypes between healthy human individuals. Method: immunoSEQ multiplex PCR; TCRdb's copy keeps in-frame clones and lacks some. The sample has more than 850,000 clones, 78% seen once; the top ten hold about 0.52%. Sequenced: memory CD4+ T cells from PBMCs. The subset is: CD45RA-negative fraction. The receptors shown here come from a young man in good health. Some clones in this sample may be carry-over from other donors' samples.

This chain connects TRBV18 to TRBJ2-4; TRBD2 agrees at 8 bases. V dropped 3 bases and J dropped 0; count of bases not matched to a gene: 19. CDR3 length: 21 amino acids. Germline assignment: CDR1 KGHSH and CDR2 LQKENI. CDR3 coding DNA: TGTGCCAGCTCACCGCCTATCGGGCAGCGGGAGAAAGGGGTAGCCAAAAACATTCAGTACTTC. Its translation is CASSPPIGQREKGVAKNIQYF.

The chain has TRBV12-5 and TRBJ2-5, with 7 bases fitting TRBD2. V shed 1 base and J 7 bases; nucleotides not matched to a gene: 12. The CDR3 loop spans 16 amino acids. The germline V gene has CDR1 LGHNT and CDR2 FRNRAP. CDR3 bases: TGTGCTAGTGGTTTGGAGGCCAGCGGGACCCTTGGGACCCAGTACTTC. Protein product: CASGLEASGTLGTQYF.

V is TRBV27 and J is TRBJ2-3; a weak D match, TRBD1 (6 bases). Germline V CDR1 and CDR2: MNHEY, SMNVEV (reference sequence). With 7 bases removed from V and 2 bases from J, the gap between germline ends came to 31 bases. This CDR3 has 20 residues. CDR3 coding DNA: TGTGCCAGCAAGGCCCCCCGGGACACCTCCTCCCCGCCAATCACAGATACGCAGTATTTT. Amino acids: CASKAPRDTSSPPITDTQYF.

This clone was found a few times. This chain uses TRBV7-8 with TRBJ1-3; D gene uncertain. Trimming removed 4 bases at V and 1 base at J, with 11 bases between. CDR1 is SGHVS, CDR2 FQNEAQ, per germline. The CDR3 consists of 15 residues. The CDR3 loop is CASSWTLTSGNTIYF. CDR3 nucleotide sequence: TGTGCCAGCAGCTGGACCCTGACATCTGGAAACACCATATATTTT.

This clone showed up just a few times. V usage is TRBV11-2 and J usage is TRBJ1-4; D call uncertain. CDR1 is SGHAT, CDR2 FQNNGV, per germline. V lost 5 bases to trimming and J lost 5 bases, with 12 bases between them. The CDR3 is 14 residues long. CDR3 sequence reads: CASSQGISNEKLFF. The CDR3 DNA reads as TGTGCCAGCAGCCAAGGGATTTCAAATGAAAAACTGTTTTTT.

The gene calls are TRBV5-1 and TRBJ2-7; TRBD2 matches 7 bases. In germline, CDR1 is SGHRS, CDR2 YFSETQ. The CDR3 loop spans 14 amino acids. Unmatched junction bases numbered 10, after V lost 5 bases and J lost 5 bases. The CDR3: CASSGGSQVHEQYF. CDR3 sequence (DNA): TGCGCCAGCAGTGGCGGGAGCCAGGTCCACGAGCAGTACTTC. Filled out from reference TRBV5-1 and TRBJ2-7, the complete variable domain reads KAGVTQTPRYLIKTRGQQVTLSCSPISGHRSVSWYQQTPGQGLQFLFEYFSETQRNKGNFPGRFSGRQFSNSRSEMNVSTLELGDSALYLCASSGGSQVHEQYFGPGTRLTVT.

Concerning this clone: Other DNA variants within this sample encode the same CDR3. The chain is built from TRBV6-4 and TRBJ1-5; tentatively, D is TRBD1 (6 bases). The CDR3 is made up of 13 amino acids. V was cut by 4 bases and J by 4 bases, with 8 bases left in between. Germline V lookup: CDR1 MRHNA, CDR2 SNTAGT. The CDR3 here is CASSAGVNQPQHF. CDR3 bases: TGTGCCAGCAGTGCAGGGGTTAATCAGCCCCAGCATTTT.

This chain links TRBV6-1 with TRBJ2-7; the D is unclear. The CDR3 is 15 residues long. Germline CDR1 reads MNHNS; CDR2 reads SASEGT. Trimming pared 1 base from V and 3 bases from J, leaving 13 bases between. The CDR3 loop reads CASSEGSGDIYEQYF. CDR3 DNA: TGTGCCAGCAGTGAAGGTAGTGGGGATATCTACGAGCAGTACTTC.

The chain links TRBV10-2 to TRBJ2-7, with D possibly TRBD2 on 6 matching bases. V was trimmed by 6 bases and J by 0 bases, leaving 18 bases between them. The length of the CDR3 is 16 residues. Germline lookup yields CDR1 WSHSY and CDR2 SAAADI. The CDR3 nucleotides are TGCGCCAGCAGAGCCAGTTACTCTAGCGCCTCCTACGAGCAGTACTTC. This translates into CASRASYSSASYEQYF.

This clone was counted at least ten times. The V and J genes are TRBV11-2 and TRBJ2-7, with D possibly TRBD2 on 5 matching bases. The CDR3 is 16 residues long. From germline, CDR1 is SGHAT and CDR2 FQNNGV. V lost 3 bases, J lost 1 base, and 16 bases lay in between. The CDR3 DNA sequence: TGTGCCAGCAGCTTCACCCGAACTAGTCGATCCTACGAGCAGTACTTC. It is translated as CASSFTRTSRSYEQYF.

On this clone: The sample carries other DNA sequences with the same CDR3. The V and J genes are TRBV9 and TRBJ1-4, with unresolved D. V was clipped by 0 bases and J by 4 bases, with 7 bases between them. This CDR3 is 14 amino acids long. Germline-derived CDR1 and CDR2 are SGDLS and YYNGEE. The CDR3 spells CASSVAGFNEKLFF. The CDR3 bases are TGTGCCAGCAGCGTAGCCGGGTTTAATGAAAAACTGTTTTTT.

This clone was counted only a few times. The chain carries TRBV28 and TRBJ2-7; 12 nucleotides line up with TRBD1. The CDR3 sequence is 19 residues long. Unmatched junction bases numbered 13, after V lost 2 bases and J lost 2 bases. The germline V gene encodes CDR1 MDHEN and CDR2 SYDVKM. CDR3 nucleotides: TGTGCCAGCAGTTTACCCGGGACAGGGGGCTACGGAACCCCCTACGAGCAGTACTTC. Encoded protein: CASSLPGTGGYGTPYEQYF.

The CDR3: CAISESAQEATQYF. Written as DNA, the CDR3 is TGTGCCATCAGTGAGTCGGCGCAGGAGGCTACGCAGTATTTT. The genes are TRBV10-3 and TRBJ2-3; a weak D match, TRBD2 (5 bases). Trimming left V 0 bases short and J 8 bases short, with 12 bases between. Looked up from germline, CDR1 is ENHRY and CDR2 is SYGVKD. CDR3 length: 14 amino acids.